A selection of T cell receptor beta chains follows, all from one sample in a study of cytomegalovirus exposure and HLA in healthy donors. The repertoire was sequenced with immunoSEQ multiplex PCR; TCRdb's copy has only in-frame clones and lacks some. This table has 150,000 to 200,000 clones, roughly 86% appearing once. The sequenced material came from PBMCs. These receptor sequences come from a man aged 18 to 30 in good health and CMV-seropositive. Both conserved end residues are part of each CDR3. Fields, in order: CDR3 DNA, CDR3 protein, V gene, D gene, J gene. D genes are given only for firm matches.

CDR3 DNA: TGTGCCTGGGGGCAAGGGGGTCAGCAGCCCCAGCATTTT
CDR3 protein: CAWGQGGQQPQHF
V gene: TRBV30
D gene: .
J gene: TRBJ1-5

CDR3 DNA: TGTGCCAGCAGACGGGATCAGCCCCAGCATTTT
CDR3 protein: CASRRDQPQHF
V gene: TRBV2
D gene: .
J gene: TRBJ1-5

CDR3 DNA: TGCGCCAGCAGCCCCTGCGTTGTATGCGATGAGCAGTTCTTC
CDR3 protein: CASSPCVVCDEQFF
V gene: TRBV4-1
D gene: .
J gene: TRBJ2-1

CDR3 DNA: TGTGCCAGCAGCTCCAGGGTTTCGACAGGAGCTTTCTTT
CDR3 protein: CASSSRVSTGAFF
V gene: TRBV28
D gene: .
J gene: TRBJ1-1

CDR3 DNA: TGCGCCAGCAGCCAAAACAGGGGTTCATCTGGGGCCAACGTCCTGACTTTC
CDR3 protein: CASSQNRGSSGANVLTF
V gene: TRBV4-3
D gene: TRBD1
J gene: TRBJ2-6

CDR3 DNA: TGTGCCAGCAGATTGGGAGAAAATAGCAATCAGCCCCAGCATTTT
CDR3 protein: CASRLGENSNQPQHF
V gene: TRBV7-2
D gene: .
J gene: TRBJ1-5

CDR3 DNA: TGTGCCAGCAGTTTTAGGGGGAGTCTCGACGAGCAGTACTTC
CDR3 protein: CASSFRGSLDEQYF
V gene: TRBV27
D gene: .
J gene: TRBJ2-7

CDR3 DNA: TGTGCCAGCAGCATTTTACCGGGACAGGGGGCTTACAATGAGCAGTTCTTC
CDR3 protein: CASSILPGQGAYNEQFF
V gene: TRBV9
D gene: TRBD1
J gene: TRBJ2-1

CDR3 DNA: TGTGCCAGCAGCCCTCAACAGGGTTGGTACGAGCAGTACTTC
CDR3 protein: CASSPQQGWYEQYF
V gene: TRBV7-9
D gene: .
J gene: TRBJ2-7

CDR3 DNA: TGTGCCAGCAGCTCGTACAGGGACTATGGCTACACCTTC
CDR3 protein: CASSSYRDYGYTF
V gene: TRBV13
D gene: .
J gene: TRBJ1-2

CDR3 DNA: TGTGCCAGCAGTGAAGCGCCAGACTCTGGAAACACCATATATTTT
CDR3 protein: CASSEAPDSGNTIYF
V gene: TRBV6-1
D gene: .
J gene: TRBJ1-3

CDR3 DNA: TGTGCCAGCAGTAAACTCGGGACAGGGGGCAACAATGAGCAGTTCTTC
CDR3 protein: CASSKLGTGGNNEQFF
V gene: TRBV27
D gene: TRBD1
J gene: TRBJ2-1

CDR3 DNA: TGTGCCAGCAGCGTAGGGCTAGCGGGGGGGGACCAAGAGACCCAGTACTTC
CDR3 protein: CASSVGLAGGDQETQYF
V gene: TRBV9
D gene: TRBD2
J gene: TRBJ2-5

CDR3 DNA: TGTGCCACCCAGCTGAGGACAGGATTATTCTACGAGCAGTACTTC
CDR3 protein: CATQLRTGLFYEQYF
V gene: TRBV19
D gene: TRBD1
J gene: TRBJ2-7

CDR3 DNA: TGTGCCAGCAGCTTGTCAACAGGTGATGGCTACACCTTC
CDR3 protein: CASSLSTGDGYTF
V gene: TRBV5-5
D gene: .
J gene: TRBJ1-2